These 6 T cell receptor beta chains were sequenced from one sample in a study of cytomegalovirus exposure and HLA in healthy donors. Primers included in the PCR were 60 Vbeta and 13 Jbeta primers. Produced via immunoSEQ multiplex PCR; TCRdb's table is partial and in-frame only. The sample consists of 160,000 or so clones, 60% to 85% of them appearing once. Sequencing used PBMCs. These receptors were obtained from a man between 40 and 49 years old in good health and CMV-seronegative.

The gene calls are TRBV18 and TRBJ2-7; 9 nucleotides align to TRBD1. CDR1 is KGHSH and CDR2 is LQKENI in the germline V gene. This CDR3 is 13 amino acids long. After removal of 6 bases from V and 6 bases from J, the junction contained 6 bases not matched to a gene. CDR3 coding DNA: TGTGCCAGCTCGCTGGGGACAGGGCGCGAGCAGTACTTC. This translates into CASSLGTGREQYF.

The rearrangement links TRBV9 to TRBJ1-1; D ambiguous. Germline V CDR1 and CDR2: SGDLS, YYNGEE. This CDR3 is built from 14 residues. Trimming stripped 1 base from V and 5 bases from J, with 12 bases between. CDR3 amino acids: CASSVNLGGTEAFF. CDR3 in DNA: TGTGCCAGCAGCGTAAATCTGGGCGGGACTGAAGCTTTCTTT. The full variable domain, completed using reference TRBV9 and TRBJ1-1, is DSGVTQTPKHLITATGQRVTLRCSPRSGDLSVYWYQQSLDQGLQFLIQYYNGEERAKGNILERFSAQQFPDLHSELNLSSLELGDSALYFCASSVNLGGTEAFFGQGTRLTVV.

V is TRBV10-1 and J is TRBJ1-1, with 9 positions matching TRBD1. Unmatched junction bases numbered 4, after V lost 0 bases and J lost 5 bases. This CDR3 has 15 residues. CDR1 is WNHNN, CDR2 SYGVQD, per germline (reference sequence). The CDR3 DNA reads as TGCGCCAGCAGTGAGTCGGGGACAGGGAAGACTGAAGCTTTCTTT. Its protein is CASSESGTGKTEAFF.

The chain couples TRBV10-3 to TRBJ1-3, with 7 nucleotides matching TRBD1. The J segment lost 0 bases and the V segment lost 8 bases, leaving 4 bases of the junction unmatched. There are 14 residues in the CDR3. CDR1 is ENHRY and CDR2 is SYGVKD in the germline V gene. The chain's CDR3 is CAIQGTDSGNTIYF. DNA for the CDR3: TGTGCCATCCAGGGGACAGACTCTGGAAACACCATATATTTT.

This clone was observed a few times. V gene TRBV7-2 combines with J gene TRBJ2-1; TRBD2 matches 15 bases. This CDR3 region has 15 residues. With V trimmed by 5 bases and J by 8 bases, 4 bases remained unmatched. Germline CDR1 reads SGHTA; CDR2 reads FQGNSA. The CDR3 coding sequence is TGTGCCAGCAGCCGGACTAGCGGGGGGGGCTATGAGCAGTTCTTC. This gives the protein CASSRTSGGGYEQFF.

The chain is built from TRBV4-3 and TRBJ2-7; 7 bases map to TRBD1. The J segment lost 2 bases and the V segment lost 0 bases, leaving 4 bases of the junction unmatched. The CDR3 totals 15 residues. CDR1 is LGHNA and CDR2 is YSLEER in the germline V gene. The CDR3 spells CASSQESDRTYEQYF. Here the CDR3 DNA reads TGCGCCAGCAGCCAAGAATCGGACAGGACCTACGAGCAGTACTTC.